Each of the 3 T cell receptor beta chains below was sequenced from the same sample in a study of T cell responses to AZD1222 COVID-19 vaccine. The table came from immunoSEQ multiplex PCR; TCRdb's copy has only in-frame clones and leaves some out. The data hold fewer than 200,000 clones, with 85% to 90% observed a single time. The input for sequencing was peripheral blood, taken 28 days after the second AZD1222 dose. The receptors were sampled from an adult who received the AZD1222 COVID-19 vaccine.

The chain carries TRBV27 and TRBJ1-2; 8 nucleotides match TRBD1. The CDR3 totals 12 residues. Trimming cost V 6 bases and J 7 bases; bases outside gene matches: 4. Germline assignment: CDR1 MNHEY and CDR2 SMNVEV (reference sequence). CDR3: CASSYRGFGYTF. The CDR3 DNA is TGTGCCAGCAGCTACAGGGGGTTTGGCTACACCTTC.

The J gene is TRBJ2-7, the V gene TRBV2, with 9 nucleotides matching TRBD1. Germline V lookup: CDR1 SNHLY, CDR2 FYNNEI. Unmatched junction bases numbered 6, after V lost 11 bases and J lost 4 bases. This CDR3 has 12 residues. This CDR3 is CAGQGQGYEQYF. The CDR3 region has the DNA TGTGCCGGGCAGGGACAGGGATACGAGCAGTACTTC.

The genes are TRBV19 and TRBJ1-1; 9 bases map to TRBD1. V lost 5 bases to trimming and J lost 1 base; unmatched junction nucleotides: 5. The CDR3 is made up of 15 amino acids. Germline loops: CDR1 LNHDA, CDR2 SQIVND (reference sequence). The CDR3 nucleotides are TGTGCCAGTAGTGTGACAGGGGGGACGAACACTGAAGCTTTCTTT. Translated: CASSVTGGTNTEAFF.